Below are 30 T cell receptor beta chains sequenced from a single sample in a study of T cells in Graves' hyperthyroidism and ophthalmopathy. The CDR3 regions of TCR beta were amplified from RNA transcripts. TCR CDR3 underwent first-round RT-PCR with the HTBI primer set. TCRdb analysed the multiplex PCR reads with MiXCR anew, one entry per CDR3 protein. The sample has roughly 700,000 distinct CDR3 sequences, around 15% seen once. What was sequenced was blood. The receptors come from a man aged 50 to 60 with Graves' hyperthyroidism.

Concerning this clonotype itself: One base away lies a much larger clone, so this may be a sequencing read error. V is TRBV24-1 and J is TRBJ2-1, with 10 bases fitting TRBD2. The CDR3 totals 16 residues. CDR1 is KGHDR, CDR2 SFDVKD, per germline. The CDR3 loop reads CATSDDPGAGGNEQSF. CDR3 nucleotides: TGTGCCACCAGTGACGACCCCGGAGCGGGAGGGAATGAGCAGTCCTTC.

The chain recombines TRBV6-5 with TRBJ2-7; tentatively, D is TRBD1 (5 bases). CDR1 and CDR2 from the germline V gene are MNHEY and SVGAGI. The CDR3 consists of 14 residues. V was trimmed by 4 bases and J by 5 bases, leaving 15 bases between them. This CDR3 reads CASSLSLQVDEQYF. The CDR3 coding sequence is TGTGCCAGCAGTTTGTCGTTACAGGTGGACGAGCAGTACTTC.

The sample holds many counts of this clonotype. This chain connects TRBV3-1 to TRBJ2-2; D is undetermined. CDR3 length equals 16 residues. Germline values: CDR1 LGHDT, CDR2 YNNKEL (reference sequence). Trimming left V 4 bases short and J 0 bases short, with 12 bases between. CDR3 in DNA: TGTGCCAGCAGCCCTAACAACTACGCGAACACCGGGGAGCTGTTTTTT. Its protein product is CASSPNNYANTGELFF.

CDR3 bases: TGCAGTGCTAGAGATCAATCGTTCAAGCGGGGTTGGGGAGAGACCCAGTACTTC. This translates into CSARDQSFKRGWGETQYF. The chain uses TRBV20-1 and TRBJ2-5; 7 nucleotides line up with TRBD2. With 0 bases clipped from V and 4 bases from J, the junction kept 17 bases outside the gene matches. The CDR3 extends over 18 amino acids. Per germline, CDR1 DFQATT and CDR2 SNEGSKA (reference sequence).

This clonotype was detected ten times or more. The J gene is TRBJ2-3, the V gene TRBV7-2; D is undetermined. V lost 0 bases, J lost 5 bases, and 6 bases lay in between. The CDR3 loop spans 13 amino acids. Germline values: CDR1 SGHTA, CDR2 FQGNSA. CDR3 amino acids: CASSLARLDTQYF. In DNA, the CDR3 is TGTGCCAGCAGCTTAGCCAGATTAGATACGCAGTATTTT.

A few counts support this clonotype. The rearrangement uses TRBV19 and TRBJ1-5, with a possible D match to TRBD1 (6 bases). With 2 bases removed from V and 4 bases from J, the gap between germline ends came to 15 bases. The CDR3 runs to 16 residues. Germline loops: CDR1 LNHDA, CDR2 SQIVND (reference sequence). CDR3 sequence: CASSISPGAGNQPQHF. The CDR3 DNA reads as TGTGCCAGTAGTATATCCCCAGGGGCCGGGAATCAGCCCCAGCATTTT. Together with reference TRBV19 and TRBJ1-5, the CDR3 gives the full variable domain: DGGITQSPKYLFRKEGQNVTLSCEQNLNHDAMYWYRQDPGQGLRLIYYSQIVNDFQKGDIAEGYSVSREKKESFPLTVTSAQKNPTAFYLCASSISPGAGNQPQHFGDGTRLSIL.

J is TRBJ1-4 and V is TRBV7-9; unclear D gene. The CDR3 is made up of 15 amino acids. Germline V gene lookup returns CDR1 SEHNR and CDR2 FQNEAQ (reference sequence). The V gene lost 3 bases and the J gene lost 4 bases, with 12 bases spanning the gap. The chain's CDR3 is CASSLKEAFNEKLFF. The CDR3 DNA reads TGTGCCAGCAGCTTGAAGGAGGCGTTTAATGAAAAACTGTTTTTT.

V and J are TRBV4-3 and TRBJ2-3; 11 positions agree with TRBD2. The CDR3 runs 17 residues. The germline gives CDR1 LGHNA, CDR2 YSLEER. V lost 0 bases and J lost 5; bases outside the gene matches: 7. CDR3 bases: TGCGCCAGCAGCCAAGATCAAAGGCTAGCGGGAGGAGATACGCAGTATTTT. Translating gives CASSQDQRLAGGDTQYF.

This clonotype was detected many times. The rearrangement uses TRBV6-2 or TRBV6-3 and TRBJ2-5; the D gene is possibly TRBD2 (6 bases). Trimming took 0 bases from V and 5 from J, leaving 22 bases between them. In germline, CDR1 is MNHEY, CDR2 SVGEGT. CDR3 length: 18 residues. Here the CDR3 reads CASSYSRNRVASAETQYF. CDR3 nucleotide sequence: TGTGCCAGCAGTTACTCGCGGAATCGGGTGGCTAGCGCGGAGACCCAGTACTTC.

This clonotype appeared a single time. Germline and junction disagree at one end, which may indicate a read error. V usage is TRBV30 and J usage is TRBJ2-2, with 10 bases aligning to TRBD2. Germline CDR1 is GTSNPN and CDR2 is SVGIG (reference sequence). The CDR3 consists of 15 residues. CDR3 loop: CAWSRLAGVTAELFF. CDR3 nucleotides: TGTGCCTGGAGTAGACTAGCGGGCGTGACCGCGGAGCTGTTTTTT.

In this sample, this clonotype turned up many times. The rearrangement links TRBV2 to TRBJ2-1, with 16 bases matching TRBD2. The CDR3 extends over 15 amino acids. Germline V gene lookup returns CDR1 SNHLY and CDR2 FYNNEI. With 6 bases clipped from V and 11 bases from J, the junction kept 7 bases outside the gene matches. The CDR3 sequence: CASRGLAGGSGQQFF. As DNA, the CDR3 is TGTGCCAGCAGGGGACTAGCGGGAGGGTCCGGGCAGCAGTTCTTC.

This clonotype was counted at least ten times. V usage is TRBV29-1 and J usage is TRBJ2-7; TRBD2 matches 16 bases. CDR3 length: 16 residues. Trimming took 5 bases from V and 4 from J; bases not matched to a gene: 8. Germline V gene sequence: CDR1 SQVTM, CDR2 ANQGSEA. The CDR3 here is CSVTGLAGGPGYEQYF. The DNA for the CDR3 is TGCAGCGTTACGGGACTAGCGGGAGGGCCAGGGTACGAGCAGTACTTC.

As regards this clonotype: A much larger clonotype is one base distant, so this may be a read error. The V gene is TRBV5-1, the J gene TRBJ2-1, with a weak D call TRBD1 (6 bases). CDR1 SGHRS and CDR2 YFSETQ come from the germline V gene. CDR3 length: 17 amino acids. The CDR3 sequence: CASGFLVTQGSYNEQFF. CDR3 DNA sequence: TGCGCCAGCGGCTTTTTGGTAACACAGGGCTCCTACAATGAGCAGTTCTTC.

This clonotype was seen only a few times. The CDR3 DNA reads TGTGCCAGCAGTGAAGGGGCTGCCTTCACAGATACGCAGTATTTT. Its protein is CASSEGAAFTDTQYF. V usage is TRBV2 and J usage is TRBJ2-3; D is undetermined. The CDR3 extends over 15 amino acids. Germline V gives CDR1 SNHLY, CDR2 FYNNEI. Trimming cost V 1 base and J 2 bases, with 10 bases left between them.

The chain uses TRBV9 and TRBJ2-7; possibly TRBD1 for D (6 bases). Per the germline V gene, CDR1 is SGDLS and CDR2 is YYNGEE. Trimming took off 0 bases at V and 6 bases at J, with 13 bases between the two ends. The CDR3 runs to 14 residues. The CDR3 nucleotides are TGTGCCAGCAGCGTAGCTGGCAGGGGTGGCGAGCAGTACTTC. Translating it yields CASSVAGRGGEQYF. The full variable domain, its missing parts supplied by reference TRBV9 and TRBJ2-7, is DSGVTQTPKHLITATGQRVTLRCSPRSGDLSVYWYQQSLDQGLQFLIQYYNGEERAKGNILERFSAQQFPDLHSELNLSSLELGDSALYFCASSVAGRGGEQYFGPGTRLTVT.

This clonotype was seen at least ten times. This chain connects TRBV28 to TRBJ2-1; possible D gene TRBD2, 5 bases. Germline V lookup: CDR1 MDHEN, CDR2 SYDVKM. The CDR3 length is 15 residues. V was pared by 7 bases and J by 7 bases, with 20 bases between. DNA for the CDR3: TGTGCCAGCACTACGCCGGCTAGCTTAGTGAATGAGCAGTTCTTC. The encoded protein is CASTTPASLVNEQFF.

This clonotype was detected only a few times. The CDR3 loop is CRFLPTSGRRADTQYF. The DNA of the CDR3 is TGCAGGTTCCTACCGACTAGCGGGAGAAGGGCAGATACGCAGTATTTT. The chain combines TRBV20-1 with TRBJ2-3, with 12 bases lining up with TRBD2. Germline CDR1 is DFQATT and CDR2 is SNEGSKA (reference sequence). The length of the CDR3 is 16 residues.

V is TRBV30 and J is TRBJ1-4; 10 positions agree with TRBD1. Germline CDR1 reads GTSNPN; CDR2 reads SVGIG (reference sequence). The CDR3 totals 14 residues. The CDR3 is CASGTGDYREKLFF. CDR3 in DNA: TGTGCTTCCGGGACAGGGGACTATCGAGAAAAACTGTTTTTT.

This clonotype turned up a few times. This chain joins TRBV20-1 and TRBJ2-1, with D hard to call. Trimming cost V 5 bases and J 0 bases, with 20 bases left between them. The CDR3 spans 17 residues. CDR1 and CDR2 from the germline V gene are DFQATT and SNEGSKA (reference sequence). CDR3 in amino acids: CSARPLIVESSYNEQFF. The DNA for the CDR3 is TGCAGTGCTCGTCCGCTTATTGTGGAGAGCTCCTACAATGAGCAGTTCTTC.

CDR3 coding DNA: TGTGCCAGCAGTTTGGAGGGTCAGCCCACCACCTACGAGCAGTACTTC. Translated, it gives CASSLEGQPTTYEQYF. This chain uses TRBV28 with TRBJ2-7; D may be TRBD2 (6 bases). CDR1 is MDHEN, CDR2 SYDVKM, per germline. The V gene lost 3 bases and the J gene lost 2 bases, with 17 bases spanning the gap. This CDR3 region has 16 residues.

Only a few counts were recorded for this clonotype. The chain uses TRBV20-1 and TRBJ1-4; D is perhaps TRBD1 (6 bases). Per germline, CDR1 DFQATT and CDR2 SNEGSKA (reference sequence). Trimming took off 5 bases at V and 4 bases at J, with 20 bases between the two ends. This CDR3 is built from 16 residues. The CDR3 region is CSAGGLWTRLNEKLFF. CDR3 bases: TGCAGTGCTGGGGGCCTCTGGACAAGACTTAATGAAAAACTGTTTTTT.

Remarks on this clonotype: A read error is possible here, since a much larger clone lies one base away. This chain joins TRBV27 and TRBJ2-1; 9 bases are a match to TRBD1. Trimming at V came to 1 base and at J to 4 bases, leaving 2 bases not matched to a gene. The CDR3 length is 15 residues. Germline lookup yields CDR1 MNHEY and CDR2 SMNVEV (reference sequence). CDR3 in amino acids: CASSLFDRGYNEQFF. The DNA of the CDR3 is TGTGCCAGCAGTTTATTCGACAGGGGGTACAATGAGCAGTTCTTC.

The V call is TRBV28, the J call TRBJ1-1; D call uncertain. Germline V gene sequence: CDR1 MDHEN, CDR2 SYDVKM. The V end lost 3 bases, the J end lost 0 bases, and 11 bases lay between the germline ends. CDR3 size: 15 residues. In DNA, the CDR3 is TGTGCCAGCAGTTTGGGTGAGGGTCTGAACACTGAAGCTTTCTTT. Translation gives CASSLGEGLNTEAFF.

This clonotype was picked up many times. V gene TRBV7-9 combines with J gene TRBJ1-1; the D gene is possibly TRBD1 (5 bases). The CDR3 length is 14 residues. V shed 6 bases and J shed 0 bases, with 11 bases lying between them. Germline V gene lookup returns CDR1 SEHNR and CDR2 FQNEAQ (reference sequence). In DNA form, the CDR3 reads TGTGCCAGCAGTTCGGGACGGATGAACACTGAAGCTTTCTTT. It translates to CASSSGRMNTEAFF.

This clonotype was observed a few times. CDR3: CASSPQWHYGYTF. DNA for the CDR3: TGTGCCAGCAGTCCTCAGTGGCATTATGGCTACACCTTC. The V call is TRBV5-6, the J call TRBJ1-2; no firm D call. The germline V and J ends were trimmed by 5 bases and 5 bases, with 13 bases remaining between them. The CDR3 is made up of 13 amino acids. Germline CDR1 SGHDT, CDR2 YYEEEE.

This clonotype has ten or more counts. This rearrangement joins TRBV20-1 to TRBJ2-1, with 15 positions matching TRBD2. This CDR3 contains 19 residues. The germline V gene encodes CDR1 DFQATT and CDR2 SNEGSKA (reference sequence). The junction had 6 bases not matched to a gene; V was cut back by 0 bases and J by 0 bases. The CDR3 sequence is CSARDWGTSGRSSYNEQFF. CDR3 nucleotides: TGCAGTGCTAGAGACTGGGGGACTAGCGGGAGGAGCTCCTACAATGAGCAGTTCTTC.

This clonotype appeared many times. This chain connects TRBV9 to TRBJ2-7, with 10 bases that match TRBD2. Germline V CDR1 and CDR2: SGDLS, YYNGEE. This CDR3 has 15 amino acids. The ends lost 0 bases at V and 4 bases at J; junction bases unmatched: 4. The CDR3 sequence is CASSVEASGSYEQYF. The CDR3 DNA reads TGTGCCAGCAGCGTAGAGGCTAGCGGGAGTTACGAGCAGTACTTC.

The V and J genes are TRBV6-2 or TRBV6-3 and TRBJ2-7; a weak D match, TRBD2 (6 bases). CDR3 length: 14 amino acids. V lost 4 bases and J lost 7, with 17 bases in between. Per germline, CDR1 MNHEY and CDR2 SVGEGT. The CDR3 region has the DNA TGTGCCAGCAGTTTCGCCGGAGGGTCGCCTGAGCAGTACTTC. It codes for CASSFAGGSPEQYF.

This chain links TRBV29-1 with TRBJ2-3; perhaps TRBD1 as D (5 bases). The V end was cut by 4 bases, the J end by 6 bases, with 20 bases between. This CDR3 region has 15 residues. CDR1 and CDR2 (germline): SQVTM, ANQGSEA. CDR3 nucleotide sequence: TGCAGCGTTGGTCGTGGACACAACGTAGGGGATACGCAGTATTTT. The encoded protein is CSVGRGHNVGDTQYF.

This chain uses TRBV19 with TRBJ2-7; 7 nucleotides line up with TRBD1. Germline lookup yields CDR1 LNHDA and CDR2 SQIVND (reference sequence). The CDR3 sequence is 13 residues long. The trim removed 4 bases at V and 5 bases at J, leaving 5 bases unmatched. CDR3 nucleotide sequence: TGTGCCAGTAGTAGACAGGGCTGGGACGAGCAGTACTTC. It translates to CASSRQGWDEQYF.